This entry describes one T cell receptor beta chain. Trimming shortened V by 3 bases and J by 1 base, and 9 bases separated the two germline ends. CDR3 length equals 14 residues. The germline V gene encodes CDR1 LGHNA and CDR2 YNFKEQ. This sample was taken from a study of blood T cell repertoires in COVID-19. Method: immunoSEQ multiplex PCR; TCRdb's copy keeps in-frame clones and lacks some. The top ten clones hold roughly 7.5% of a sample with about 120,000 clones, 72% of them seen once. The TCR originated in an older woman with acute or convalescent COVID-19. Specimen: peripheral blood. This chain uses TRBV4-2 with TRBJ1-1; D might be TRBD1 (6 bases). CDR3 loop: CASSQTRGNTEAFF. CDR3 sequence (DNA): TGTGCCAGCAGCCAGACCAGGGGGAACACTGAAGCTTTCTTT.